Following are 15 T cell receptor beta chains from one sample sequenced in a study of patients and donors after allogeneic stem cell transplantation. TCRdb re-analysed the RT-PCR reads in MiXCR, keeping a single row per CDR3 protein. This sample carries 400,000 to 450,000 distinct CDR3 sequences, more than 15% of them seen once, and the ten largest clones take just over 7%. Input material: blood, either unsorted or a sorted T cell fraction (not recorded which). All receptors derive from a human donor who was either an allogeneic HSCT recipient or a stem cell or donor lymphocyte infusion donor (not recorded which). It is not recorded whose cells these are; they may come from a transplant donor.

The table lists this clonotype with a few counts. The chain carries TRBV12-3 or TRBV12-4 and TRBJ2-2; D is undetermined. The CDR3 has 17 amino acids. Trimming stripped 0 bases from V and 3 bases from J, with 14 bases between. This CDR3 reads CASSLALSPTYTGELFF. CDR3 in DNA: TGTGCCAGCAGTTTAGCGCTTAGTCCCACATACACCGGGGAGCTGTTTTTT.

This clonotype has only a few counts. Here the CDR3 reads CSAREAGLMVNQPQHF. As DNA, the CDR3 is TGCAGTGCTAGAGAAGCAGGACTTATGGTCAATCAGCCCCAGCATTTT. The chain recombines TRBV20-1 with TRBJ1-5; D unresolved. CDR3 size: 16 residues. CDR1 is DFQATT, CDR2 SNEGSKA, per germline (reference sequence). Trimming left V 0 bases short and J 3 bases short, with 15 bases between.

The V and J genes are TRBV2 and TRBJ2-2; weak D call: TRBD1 (6 bases). The V end lost 9 bases, the J end lost 3 bases, and 35 bases lay between the germline ends. Germline V gene sequence: CDR1 SNHLY, CDR2 FYNNEI. The CDR3 length is 21 residues. Here the CDR3 reads CASRRDRSVGLPQKHTGELFF. The DNA of the CDR3 is TGTGCCAGTAGGCGTGACAGGTCCGTGGGGCTTCCCCAGAAACACACCGGGGAGCTGTTTTTT.

In this sample, this clonotype turned up a few times. One junction end does not reproduce the germline sequence, and a read error may be involved. The V gene is TRBV3-1, the J gene TRBJ2-5, with D possibly matching TRBD1 (6 bases). CDR3 length: 17 residues. The germline gives CDR1 LGHDT, CDR2 YNNKEL (reference sequence). The DNA of the CDR3 is TGTGCCAGCAACCAAGACAGGCAGGCCCGTATCGGGGAGACCCAGTACTTC. Translated: CASNQDRQARIGETQYF.

A few counts support this clonotype. This chain joins TRBV24-1 and TRBJ2-5; D gene uncertain. The germline V and J ends were trimmed by 4 bases and 4 bases, with 6 bases remaining between them. This CDR3 has 12 amino acids. Germline V lookup: CDR1 KGHDR, CDR2 SFDVKD. CDR3 DNA: TGTGCCACCAGTGAAACTACAGAGACCCAGTACTTC. This encodes CATSETTETQYF.

Only a few counts were recorded for this clonotype. The chain couples TRBV27 to TRBJ1-6; D is uncertain. V was pared by 0 bases and J by 10 bases, with 10 bases between. Germline V gene data show CDR1 as MNHEY and CDR2 as SMNVEV (reference sequence). The CDR3 is 14 residues long. The CDR3 loop reads CASSLSRTSSPLHF. CDR3 DNA sequence: TGTGCCAGCAGTTTATCGAGGACCTCCTCACCCCTCCACTTT.

This clonotype was recorded a few times. This chain joins TRBV27 and TRBJ2-6; no firm D call. V lost 5 bases and J lost 2, with 10 bases in between. Germline V gene lookup returns CDR1 MNHEY and CDR2 SMNVEV (reference sequence). This CDR3 is 15 amino acids long. The DNA for the CDR3 is TGTGCCAGCAGTCCTTCTAGGCCTGGGGCCAACGTCCTGACTTTC. Translation: CASSPSRPGANVLTF.

This clonotype was counted between two and nine times. The rearrangement joins TRBV4-1 to TRBJ1-3; no firm D call. Germline V gene data show CDR1 as MGHRA and CDR2 as YSYEKL. The CDR3 covers 15 residues. Deletions cut 0 bases from V and 1 base from J, with 7 bases between. The CDR3 region is CASSQEKGSGNTIYF. In DNA form, the CDR3 reads TGCGCCAGCAGCCAAGAAAAAGGGTCTGGAAACACCATATATTTT.

This clonotype was seen a few times. V and J are TRBV5-1 and TRBJ1-2; D is uncertain. This CDR3 region has 13 residues. Trimming pared 4 bases from V and 3 bases from J, leaving 10 bases between. Germline CDR1 reads SGHRS; CDR2 reads YFSETQ. The CDR3 bases are TGCGCCAGCAGCGTGGACGTTGACTATGGCTACACCTTC. This encodes CASSVDVDYGYTF.

The chain has TRBV12-3 or TRBV12-4 and TRBJ2-3; 7 bases are shared with TRBD1. The CDR3 consists of 14 residues. With V trimmed by 6 bases and J by 4 bases, 7 bases remained unmatched. The chain's CDR3 is CASSLDRVPDTQYF. The DNA of the CDR3 is TGTGCCAGCAGCCTAGACAGGGTCCCAGATACGCAGTATTTT.

This clonotype showed up just a few times. The chain is built from TRBV7-6 and TRBJ2-2; D is uncertain. CDR1 is SGHVS, CDR2 FNYEAQ, per germline. There are 16 residues in the CDR3. V lost 0 bases and J lost 4, with 12 bases in between. For the CDR3, the DNA is TGTGCCAGCAGCTTAGCACTAACCCTGGGCACCGGGGAGCTGTTTTTT. It translates to CASSLALTLGTGELFF.

J is TRBJ1-2 and V is TRBV12-3 or TRBV12-4; maybe TRBD1 (6 bases). V lost 6 bases, J lost 8 bases, and 19 bases lay in between. The CDR3 length is 14 residues. This chain's CDR3 is CASRLRGGGRGYTF. CDR3 in DNA: TGTGCCAGCAGACTCCGGGGAGGGGGTCGGGGCTACACCTTC.

This clonotype was observed at least ten times. V gene TRBV7-9 combines with J gene TRBJ2-3, with TRBD2 identical over 9 bases. Trimming removed 3 bases from V and 9 bases from J; junction bases left unmatched: 13. The CDR3 is 16 amino acids. CDR1 SEHNR and CDR2 FQNEAQ come from the germline V gene (reference sequence). The chain's CDR3 is CASSLAVSGSGGTQYF. CDR3 coding DNA: TGTGCCAGCAGCTTGGCAGTTAGCGGGAGCGGAGGGACGCAGTATTTT.

This clonotype was seen at least ten times. The rearrangement links TRBV24-1 to TRBJ2-1; D is unclear. V was trimmed by 4 bases and J by 4 bases, leaving 7 bases between them. The germline V gene has CDR1 KGHDR and CDR2 SFDVKD. The CDR3 sequence is 13 residues long. The CDR3 coding sequence is TGTGCCACCAGTGACTCGAGGTACAATGAGCAGTTCTTC. Residues: CATSDSRYNEQFF.

Only a few counts were recorded for this clonotype. The J gene is TRBJ1-2, the V gene TRBV29-1, with unresolved D. The V gene's germline CDR1 is SQVTM and CDR2 ANQGSEA. The ends were cut back, 2 bases at V and 5 bases at J, with 15 bases in the middle. The CDR3 loop spans 14 amino acids. CDR3 in amino acids: CSVERAGWRYGYTF. In nucleotides, the CDR3 is TGCAGCGTTGAAAGGGCAGGATGGAGGTATGGCTACACCTTC.